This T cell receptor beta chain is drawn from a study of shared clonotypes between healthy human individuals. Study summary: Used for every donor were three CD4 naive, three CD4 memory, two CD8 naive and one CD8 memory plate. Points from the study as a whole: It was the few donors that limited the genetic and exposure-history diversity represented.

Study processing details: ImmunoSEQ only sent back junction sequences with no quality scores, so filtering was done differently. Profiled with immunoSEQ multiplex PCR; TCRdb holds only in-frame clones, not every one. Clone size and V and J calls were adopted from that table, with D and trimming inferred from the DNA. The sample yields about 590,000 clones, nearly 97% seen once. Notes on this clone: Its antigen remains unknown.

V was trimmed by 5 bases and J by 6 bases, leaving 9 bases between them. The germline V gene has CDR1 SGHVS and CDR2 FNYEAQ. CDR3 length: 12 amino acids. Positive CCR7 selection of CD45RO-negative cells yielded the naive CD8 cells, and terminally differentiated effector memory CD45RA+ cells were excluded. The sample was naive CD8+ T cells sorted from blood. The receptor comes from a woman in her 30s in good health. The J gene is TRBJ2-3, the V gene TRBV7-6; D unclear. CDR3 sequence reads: CASSPDGDTQYF. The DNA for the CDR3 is TGTGCCAGCAGCCCCGACGGGGATACGCAGTATTTT.